This T cell receptor (beta chain) was sequenced in a study of blood T cell repertoires in COVID-19. Seattle patients were enrolled while actively infected and followed longitudinally. CDR3 length: 16 residues. Deletions cut 2 bases from V and 2 bases from J, with 15 bases between. The germline CDR1 and CDR2 sequences are KGHSH and LQKENI. Using immunoSEQ multiplex PCR, the repertoire was profiled, and TCRdb retains in-frame clones only, with some absent. The sample has about 260,000 clones, more than 75% seen once. The sequenced sample consisted of peripheral blood. The receptor was derived from a woman aged 55 to 70 with COVID-19, enrolled during active disease. The V and J genes are TRBV18 and TRBJ2-5, with D possibly being TRBD1 (6 bases). As DNA, the CDR3 is TGTGCCAGCTCACCAGCAGGGGCAGGGAGTCAAGAGACCCAGTACTTC. Its protein product is CASSPAGAGSQETQYF.